This passage covers 13 T cell receptor beta chains from one sample sequenced in a study of T cell changes during pregnancy in multiple sclerosis (dated by TCRdb to between 2018 and 2021). Receptor amplification or capture employed the immunoSEQ multiplex PCR assay. The table was pulled from immuneACCESS by TCRdb, which kept in-frame rearrangements only. Such tables lose some clones; where checked, under half of the loss comes from unresolved V genes, and the rest has no known cause. The sample table holds 30,000 to 50,000 clones, of which 94% were seen once. In total, the top ten clones hold 0.35% of the sample. Sequences were derived from CD4+ T cells from peripheral blood mononuclear cells, sampled after pregnancy. The receptors derive from a female donor with multiple sclerosis, enrolled in a pregnancy study.

The gene calls are TRBV5-1 and TRBJ1-2, with 7 bases aligning to TRBD1. The CDR3 spans 13 residues. Germline lookup yields CDR1 SGHRS and CDR2 YFSETQ. V lost 4 bases, J lost 8 bases, and 8 bases stayed unmatched. This CDR3 is CASSQQGTGGYTF. CDR3 in DNA: TGCGCCAGCAGCCAACAGGGGACGGGCGGCTACACCTTC.

The chain recombines TRBV6-9 with TRBJ1-2, with D maybe TRBD1 (6 bases). CDR1 and CDR2 from the germline V gene are MNHGY and SVAAGI. This CDR3 is built from 15 residues. V was shortened by 4 bases and J by 4 bases, with 16 bases between the two germline ends. This chain's CDR3 is CASSSRLGQLYGYTF. CDR3 coding DNA: TGTGCCAGCAGTTCCCGATTAGGACAGCTCTATGGCTACACCTTC.

This chain uses TRBV13 with TRBJ2-7, with a weak D call TRBD2 (5 bases). Germline values: CDR1 PRHDT, CDR2 FYEKMQ (reference sequence). V was clipped by 5 bases and J by 6 bases, with 17 bases between them. The CDR3 spans 14 residues. CDR3 loop: CASSATRPGSEQYF. The CDR3 bases are TGTGCCAGCAGCGCGACCCGGCCGGGGAGCGAGCAGTACTTC. The complete variable domain, with remaining parts taken from reference TRBV13 and TRBJ2-7, reads AAGVIQSPRHLIKEKRETATLKCYPIPRHDTVYWYQQGPGQDPQFLISFYEKMQSDKGSIPDRFSAQQFSDYHSELNMSSLELGDSALYFCASSATRPGSEQYFGPGTRLTVT.

In this sample, this clone is medium-sized. This sequence joins TRBV2 and TRBJ1-3; 10 nucleotides agree with TRBD1. This CDR3 region has 16 residues. V shed 6 bases, J shed 2 bases, and the junction held 7 bases outside the gene matches. CDR1 SNHLY and CDR2 FYNNEI come from the germline V gene. The CDR3 nucleotides read TGTGCCAGCAGCCAGGACAGGGGGAGTCCTGGAAACACCATATATTTT. Amino acid sequence: CASSQDRGSPGNTIYF.

This chain joins TRBV7-2 and TRBJ1-1; D is possibly TRBD1 (5 bases). Trimming shortened V by 5 bases and J by 0 bases, and 13 bases separated the two germline ends. The CDR3 length is 15 residues. Germline CDR1 SGHTA, CDR2 FQGNSA. The CDR3 reads CASSPRGGMNTEAFF. In DNA, the CDR3 is TGTGCCAGCAGCCCCCGGGGGGGTATGAACACTGAAGCTTTCTTT.

This clone has just a few counts. The chain recombines TRBV18 with TRBJ1-2, with a weak D call TRBD1 (6 bases). CDR3 length: 15 residues. Trimming shortened V by 4 bases and J by 8 bases, and 20 bases separated the two germline ends. Germline CDR1 reads KGHSH; CDR2 reads LQKENI. CDR3: CASSLSFGSGDGYTF. CDR3 coding DNA: TGTGCCAGCTCACTGAGCTTCGGGTCAGGGGACGGCTACACCTTC.

This chain joins TRBV25-1 and TRBJ2-3; D may be TRBD2 (7 bases). V was shortened by 5 bases and J by 0 bases, with 15 bases between the two germline ends. In germline, CDR1 is MGHDK, CDR2 SYGVNS. This CDR3 has 16 amino acids. CDR3 residues: CASSPQGRGSTDTQYF. The CDR3 DNA reads as TGTGCCAGCAGTCCCCAGGGGCGGGGGAGCACAGATACGCAGTATTTT. Full variable domain (outside the CDR3, taken from reference TRBV25-1 and TRBJ2-3): EADIYQTPRYLVIGTGKKITLECSQTMGHDKMYWYQQDPGMELHLIHYSYGVNSTEKGDLSSESTVSRIRTEHFPLTLESARPSHTSQYLCASSPQGRGSTDTQYFGPGTRLTVL.

V is TRBV9 and J is TRBJ2-2; D is unresolved. The CDR3 sequence is 17 residues long. V lost 0 bases to trimming and J lost 4 bases, with 16 bases between them. Germline V CDR1 and CDR2: SGDLS, YYNGEE. The CDR3 loop is CASSVAQTFALTGELFF. The CDR3 bases are TGTGCCAGCAGCGTAGCCCAGACTTTCGCGCTCACCGGGGAGCTGTTTTTT.

The chain couples TRBV4-1 to TRBJ1-4; D is unclear. Germline CDR1 reads MGHRA; CDR2 reads YSYEKL. CDR3 length equals 14 residues. V lost 2 bases, J lost 8 bases, and 12 bases lay in between. The CDR3 sequence: CASSQSQAWEKLFF. DNA of the CDR3: TGCGCCAGCAGCCAATCCCAGGCTTGGGAAAAACTGTTTTTT.

The V call is TRBV2, the J call TRBJ1-1; a possible D gene is TRBD1 (6 bases). This CDR3 spans 13 amino acids. Germline V gene lookup returns CDR1 SNHLY and CDR2 FYNNEI. CDR3 sequence reads: CGSRTGTDPQAFF. DNA for the CDR3: TGTGGATCGAGAACAGGGACGGATCCCCAAGCTTTCTTT.

The genes are TRBV29-1 and TRBJ2-1; 11 nucleotides align to TRBD1. V lost 6 bases and J lost 9; bases outside the gene matches: 13. The germline V gene encodes CDR1 SQVTM and CDR2 ANQGSEA. The CDR3 sequence is 15 residues long. CDR3 nucleotides: TGCAGCGTGGGGGGGCGGGGACAGGGGGACATTGAGCAGTTCTTC. Translation gives CSVGGRGQGDIEQFF.

The gene calls are TRBV2 and TRBJ2-3; a possible D gene is TRBD2 (7 bases). This CDR3 comprises 16 residues. Trimming cost V 4 bases and J 4 bases, with 18 bases left between them. Germline CDR1 is SNHLY and CDR2 is FYNNEI. CDR3 sequence: CASSVLGGASSDTQYF. The DNA for the CDR3 is TGTGCCAGCAGTGTCTTAGGGGGGGCTTCGTCAGATACGCAGTATTTT.

Concerning this clone itself: Its ends do not fully match the called genes, so a read error is possible. This chain uses TRBV19 with TRBJ2-3, with TRBD2 identical over 10 bases. Per germline, CDR1 LNHDA and CDR2 SQIVND (reference sequence). CDR3 size: 12 residues. CDR3 DNA sequence: TGTGCCAGTAGTATGGGCCTAGCGGGGGCCACTTTT. It codes for CASSMGLAGATF.